This entry lists 23 T cell receptor beta chains sequenced from one sample in a study of blood T cells in healthy people across ages. Using a J-beta primer mix together with a sample-barcoded 5' primer, a second PCR was run for about 6 to 12 cycles. TCRdb processed the 5' RACE reads anew with MiXCR; each CDR3 protein has one entry. The data contain approximately 800,000 distinct CDR3 sequences, about 53% of them singletons. What was sequenced was blood. These TCRs come from a man older than 75 in good health.

The chain combines TRBV29-1 with TRBJ2-1; 7 bases align to TRBD2. The CDR3 is 13 residues long. The V gene's germline CDR1 is SQVTM and CDR2 ANQGSEA. V was pared by 7 bases and J by 8 bases, with 11 bases of the junction left unmatched. CDR3 in amino acids: CSADDGRIHEQFF. The DNA of the CDR3 is TGCAGCGCGGACGACGGGAGGATCCATGAGCAGTTCTTC.

V usage is TRBV6-5 and J usage is TRBJ2-3; 9 bases line up with TRBD1. The CDR3 has 16 amino acids. Unmatched junction bases numbered 10, after V lost 6 bases and J lost 3 bases. Germline V lookup: CDR1 MNHEY, CDR2 SVGAGI. Here the CDR3 DNA reads TGTGCCAGCAGAAAATCCGGGACAGGGTGGACAGATACGCAGTATTTT. This encodes CASRKSGTGWTDTQYF.

Concerning this clonotype itself: The germline gene is not matched at one end of the junction; a read error may be the cause. The rearrangement uses TRBV20-1 and TRBJ2-1; D may be TRBD2 (6 bases). Germline V gives CDR1 DFQATT, CDR2 SNEGSKA (reference sequence). This CDR3 has 14 amino acids. The CDR3: CSARDVRGVRERFF. CDR3 coding DNA: TGCAGTGCTAGAGATGTGCGGGGTGTCCGGGAGCGGTTCTTC.

This chain joins TRBV12-3 or TRBV12-4 and TRBJ1-2; 7 positions match TRBD1. V was pared by 3 bases and J by 0 bases, with 4 bases of the junction left unmatched. The CDR3 totals 15 residues. As DNA, the CDR3 is TGTGCCAGCAGTTTGACAGGGTGGGCTAACTATGGCTACACCTTC. Its protein product is CASSLTGWANYGYTF.

Many counts were recorded for this clonotype. The V gene is TRBV5-1, the J gene TRBJ1-2; perhaps TRBD1 as D (5 bases). V lost 0 bases and J lost 4, with 10 bases in between. Germline V CDR1 and CDR2: SGHRS, YFSETQ. The CDR3 has 14 amino acids. The CDR3 sequence: CASSLDGDGYGYTF. The CDR3 DNA reads as TGCGCCAGCAGCTTGGACGGGGACGGCTATGGCTACACCTTC.

The table lists this clonotype with a count of one. At one boundary the junction diverges from the germline segment, which might be a read error. The chain couples TRBV6-2 or TRBV6-3 to TRBJ1-1, with D perhaps TRBD1 (6 bases). This CDR3 has 14 residues. Germline lookup yields CDR1 MNHEY and CDR2 SVGEGT. DNA of the CDR3: TGTGCCGGCAGTTACGTTTACAGGGAGGGTAAAGCTTTCTTT. Encoded protein: CAGSYVYREGKAFF.

The rearrangement uses TRBV5-1 and TRBJ2-7, with a tentative D call TRBD1 (5 bases). The germline CDR1 and CDR2 sequences are SGHRS and YFSETQ. The CDR3 has 14 amino acids. Trimming shortened V by 4 bases and J by 3 bases, and 14 bases separated the two germline ends. The CDR3 region is CASSVGPTLYEQYF. The CDR3 coding sequence is TGCGCCAGCAGCGTGGGGCCGACCCTCTACGAGCAGTACTTC.

CDR3 coding DNA: TGTGCCAGCAGCCGCCGGGGACTAGCGCGGGATGAGCAGTACTTC. Amino acids: CASSRRGLARDEQYF. The chain has TRBV7-2 and TRBJ2-7; 10 positions agree with TRBD2. Germline CDR1 and CDR2: SGHTA and FQGNSA. There are 15 residues in the CDR3. After removal of 5 bases from V and 7 bases from J, the junction contained 11 bases not matched to a gene.

This clonotype was found a few times. The rearrangement joins TRBV12-3 or TRBV12-4 to TRBJ2-5, with a possible D match to TRBD2 (7 bases). The CDR3 contains 16 residues. Trimming took 6 bases from V and 3 from J, leaving 20 bases between them. The CDR3 DNA is TGTGCCAGCAGCCATTGGGGGGGGCCGACAAAAGAGACCCAGTACTTC. This codes for CASSHWGGPTKETQYF.

The genes are TRBV6-1 and TRBJ2-3; D gene ambiguous. The CDR3 is 16 amino acids. V was shortened by 7 bases and J by 14 bases, with 31 bases between the two germline ends. Germline V gene lookup returns CDR1 MNHNS and CDR2 SASEGT. CDR3 sequence reads: CASIEGAARAHRYAYF. In nucleotides, the CDR3 is TGTGCCAGCATCGAAGGAGCTGCAAGGGCGCACAGATACGCGTATTTT.

This rearrangement joins TRBV29-1 to TRBJ2-7; a possible D gene is TRBD1 (5 bases). Germline CDR1 SQVTM, CDR2 ANQGSEA. The CDR3 is made up of 17 amino acids. Trimming removed 3 bases at V and 4 bases at J, with 25 bases between. The CDR3 is CSVDPTGANVLTYEQYF. CDR3 DNA sequence: TGCAGCGTTGATCCCACTGGGGCCAACGTCCTGACTTACGAGCAGTACTTC.

V gene TRBV29-1 combines with J gene TRBJ2-3; D might be TRBD1 (7 bases). The V end was cut by 6 bases, the J end by 14 bases, with 27 bases between. The V gene's germline CDR1 is SQVTM and CDR2 ANQGSEA. This CDR3 is built from 14 residues. In DNA form, the CDR3 reads TGCAGCGTGAGAGGTGGGACTGGGGACAGATACGCGTATTTT. Translation gives CSVRGGTGDRYAYF.

The chain joins TRBV20-1 to TRBJ2-1, with TRBD2 matching 15 bases. Germline CDR1 and CDR2: DFQATT and SNEGSKA (reference sequence). The CDR3 contains 16 residues. V gave up 4 bases and J gave up 10 bases; unmatched junction bases: 11. CDR3 sequence reads: CSATSGTSGRHYEQFF. The CDR3 nucleotides are TGCAGTGCTACCTCCGGGACTAGCGGGAGGCACTACGAGCAGTTCTTC.

This clonotype turned up a few times. The rearrangement uses TRBV12-3 or TRBV12-4 and TRBJ1-2; D is perhaps TRBD1 (6 bases). This CDR3 contains 16 residues. With 5 bases removed from V and 5 bases from J, the gap between germline ends came to 21 bases. DNA of the CDR3: TGTGCCAGCAGTCCCGGACAGTCCCTCTCTAGATATGGCTACACCTTC. As protein: CASSPGQSLSRYGYTF.

This sequence joins TRBV7-9 and TRBJ2-5, with D possibly TRBD2 on 6 matching bases. Trimming removed 5 bases from V and 11 bases from J, with 21 bases in between. Germline CDR1 reads SEHNR; CDR2 reads FQNEAQ (reference sequence). There are 14 residues in the CDR3. CDR3 sequence: CASSPEGVGGEQYF. DNA of the CDR3: TGTGCCAGCAGCCCAGAGGGTGTCGGGGGTGAGCAGTACTTC.

The chain couples TRBV7-3 to TRBJ1-2; no definite D call. The CDR3 contains 17 residues. V was shortened by 0 bases and J by 3 bases, with 17 bases between the two germline ends. Germline loops: CDR1 SGHTA, CDR2 FQGTGA. CDR3 sequence: CASSLTGGSGRDYGYTF. CDR3 nucleotides: TGTGCCAGCAGCTTAACTGGTGGTTCGGGTCGGGACTATGGCTACACCTTC.

V usage is TRBV18 and J usage is TRBJ2-7; D unresolved. Between the trimmed V and J ends, which lost 8 bases and 0 bases, there was a span of 14 bases. Germline values: CDR1 KGHSH, CDR2 LQKENI. This CDR3 has 14 amino acids. CDR3 sequence: CASQGLRSSYEQYF. As DNA, the CDR3 is TGTGCCAGCCAAGGCTTGAGGAGCTCCTACGAGCAGTACTTC.

The rearrangement links TRBV11-2 to TRBJ2-3, with 11 bases identical to TRBD2. J lost 14 bases, V lost 1 base, and 8 bases had no gene match. The CDR3 is 14 amino acids. Germline CDR1 reads SGHAT; CDR2 reads FQNNGV. In nucleotides, the CDR3 is TGTGCCAGCAGCTTAGGTAGCGGGAGGGGAGACGCGTATTTT. As protein: CASSLGSGRGDAYF.

This clonotype has just a few counts. The J gene is TRBJ2-5, the V gene TRBV21-1; TRBD2, as called in the table, went unchecked against the DNA. Matching the DNA end better, TRBJ2-7 makes the J call doubtful. TRBV21-1 represents a pseudogene. The CDR3 is made up of 16 amino acids. The CDR3 DNA reads TGTGCTAGCAGCAAAGTGAATGAGGGAGTTAAAGACGAGCAGTACTTC. Its protein is CASSKVNEGVKDEQYF.

This clonotype showed up many times. The chain couples TRBV11-2 to TRBJ2-7; 9 bases align to TRBD1. The CDR3 sequence is 15 residues long. After removal of 5 bases from V and 4 bases from J, the junction contained 9 bases not matched to a gene. Germline V CDR1 and CDR2: SGHAT, FQNNGV. The CDR3 nucleotides are TGTGCCAGCAGCCAGAGCCGACAGGGGGGGTACGAGCAGTACTTC. Translating it yields CASSQSRQGGYEQYF.

In its sample, this clonotype was seen a few times. This sequence joins TRBV5-1 and TRBJ1-5; D not certain. CDR3 length equals 16 residues. Germline CDR1 is SGHRS and CDR2 is YFSETQ. The V and J ends lost 4 bases and 3 bases respectively, with 17 bases between them. DNA of the CDR3: TGCGCCAGCAGCCCCACCCCCGGTGGTGTCAATCAGCCCCAGCATTTT. It specifies CASSPTPGGVNQPQHF.

V is TRBV20-1 and J is TRBJ2-7; perhaps TRBD2 as D (5 bases). The ends were cut back, 3 bases at V and 2 bases at J, with 20 bases in the middle. The germline CDR1 and CDR2 sequences are DFQATT and SNEGSKA (reference sequence). This CDR3 contains 16 residues. CDR3 DNA: TGCAGTGCTAGTCCTTATATATATGGGAGCCCCTACGAGCAGTACTTC. The encoded protein is CSASPYIYGSPYEQYF.

The chain links TRBV27 to TRBJ2-1; 7 bases align to TRBD1. With 5 bases clipped from V and 4 bases from J, the junction kept 8 bases outside the gene matches. Germline values: CDR1 MNHEY, CDR2 SMNVEV (reference sequence). This CDR3 contains 15 residues. The CDR3 region has the DNA TGTGCCAGCAGTCGACAGGGATCATGTTACAATGAGCAGTTCTTC. Amino acids: CASSRQGSCYNEQFF.